A single T cell receptor beta chain is shown here with its context. This clone was counted a single time. It has no known antigen specificity. No base quality information exists; no much larger clone differs at one position. Additional sequencing covered unstimulated subsets from a few donor pairs, namely CD8+ effector memory, CD4+ naive, CD8+ TEMRA, CD4+ memory and CD8+ naive. TCRbeta CDR3 sequencing was performed on sorted unstimulated T cells and on proliferating T cells recovered from mixed lymphocyte reactions. Fresh whole blood from fewer than twelve HLA-typed healthy donors was used to isolate PBMCs. Germline trimming amounts to 4 bases on V and 1 base on J, with 7 as the count of junction bases outside the gene matches. Via the germline V gene, CDR1 is MNHNS and CDR2 SASEGT. Inclusive of the bounding cysteine and phenylalanine, the CDR3 is 16 residues long. Solely the CDR3 DNA is kept, with 48 bases framed from the first base.

These data are taken from a study of siplizumab effects on memory and regulatory T cells (dated by TCRdb to about 2019). At the level of the whole study: The study examined how the anti-CD2 antibody siplizumab affects alloreactive T-cell subsets in allogeneic mixed lymphocyte reactions built from human PBMCs.

The library was obtained by the immunoSEQ multiplex PCR assay. The deep sequencing platform assayed some 98,000 TCR templates per sample. Genomic DNA extracted from sorted T cells was the material used for TCRbeta CDR3 sequencing. Processing in the source paper ran as follows. Clonal analysis of TCRbeta CDR3 data was done in the R programming language. Alloreactive CD4+ and CD8+ clones were defined by comparing unstimulated samples with post-reaction CFSE-low samples. Alloreactive CD4+ clones were assigned to regulatory or non-regulatory origin by matching sequences to sorted unstimulated Treg and non-Treg repertoires. The immuneACCESS repertoire file appears here via TCRdb, limited to in-frame rearrangements. These files lack a portion of the clones; in checked studies, under half of the deficit traces to unresolved V genes, and the cause of the others is not known. That table gives V, J and clone size, and the DNA gave D and trimming. This sample has about 56,000 clones in its table, and about 97% of those were observed once. The top ten hold roughly 1.1% of the sample.

The full study reports these points: About 80-97% of proliferating CD4+ or CD8+ clones could not be given a naive or memory phenotype. Greater diversity appeared to be present in unstimulated naive T cells than in memory T cells, and a substantial contribution to the alloresponse seemed to be made by naive cells. No functional confirmation was obtained for the suppressive function of proliferating Tregs from siplizumab cultures. The cumulative frequency of alloreactive sequences that could be traced back to unstimulated CD4+ memory T cells was significantly reduced by siplizumab. Sequences below about 10^-5 frequency were poorly captured, so only a minor fraction of alloreactive clones could be mapped to unstimulated subsets. In reactions with siplizumab, an average of approximately 69% of mappable alloreactive CD4+ clones were Treg-derived, compared with 26.9% in control reactions.

Sequenced input: naive CD8+ T cells sorted from blood. The sample's cell subset or site, from its label and the paper: unstimulated naive T cells. The sequence is built from TRBV6-1 and TRBJ1-2; 9 bases in the middle match TRBD1. This clonotype originated in a human donor in good health. The nucleotide sequence reads as follows: TGTGCCAGCAGTGTGGGGACAGGGCTCATTAACTATGGCTACACCTTC. Translated, this is CASSVGTGLINYGYTF.